This TCR beta chain was captured in a study of siplizumab effects on memory and regulatory T cells. Study-wide findings and caveats: Whether the proliferating Tregs (from siplizumab cultures) were suppressive was not confirmed.

In germline, CDR1 is MRHNA, CDR2 SNTAGT. The CDR3 spans 13 residues. With 2 bases removed from V and 0 bases from J, the gap between germline ends came to 3 bases. Here immunoSEQ multiplex PCR was the method, and the copy in TCRdb shows in-frame clones only, minus some. This sample has some 62,000 clones; approximately 79% occur once, and the top ten carry about 0.42%. A word on this clone: Its antigen remains unknown.

The chain links TRBV6-4 to TRBJ2-3, with D unclear. This receptor was obtained from a human donor in good health. Material for sequencing was memory CD4+ T cells sorted from blood. This chain's CDR3 is CASSDGSTDTQYF. CDR3 nucleotide sequence: TGTGCCAGCAGTGACGGCAGCACAGATACGCAGTATTTT.